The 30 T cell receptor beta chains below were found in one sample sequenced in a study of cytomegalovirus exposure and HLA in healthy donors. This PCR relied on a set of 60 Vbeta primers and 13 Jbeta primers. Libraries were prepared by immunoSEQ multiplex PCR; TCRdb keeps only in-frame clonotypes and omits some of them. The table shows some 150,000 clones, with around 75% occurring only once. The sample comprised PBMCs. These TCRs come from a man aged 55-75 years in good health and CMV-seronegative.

This chain's CDR3 is CASSEGTGSYGYTF. CDR3 nucleotides: TGTGCCAGCAGTGAGGGGACAGGGTCCTATGGCTACACCTTC. V gene TRBV2 combines with J gene TRBJ1-2, with TRBD1 identical over 9 bases. Trimming removed 3 bases from V and 4 bases from J; junction bases left unmatched: 3. CDR3 length: 14 residues. CDR1 and CDR2 from the germline V gene are SNHLY and FYNNEI.

The CDR3 DNA reads as TGCGCCAGCAGCTTGGGGGGGGACCTTAACTATGGCTACACCTTC. It translates to CASSLGGDLNYGYTF. The rearrangement joins TRBV5-1 to TRBJ1-2; D is perhaps TRBD1 (5 bases). CDR3 length: 15 amino acids. The V end lost 0 bases, the J end lost 1 base, and 10 bases lay between the germline ends. Germline loops: CDR1 SGHRS, CDR2 YFSETQ.

The DNA of the CDR3 is TGTGCCAGCAGTGGGCAGCAGCCTCCCTTCGAGCAGTACTTC. Amino acids: CASSGQQPPFEQYF. The chain uses TRBV28 and TRBJ2-7; no reliable D call. The V gene's germline CDR1 is MDHEN and CDR2 SYDVKM. CDR3 length: 14 amino acids. V was pared by 5 bases and J by 6 bases, with 17 bases between.

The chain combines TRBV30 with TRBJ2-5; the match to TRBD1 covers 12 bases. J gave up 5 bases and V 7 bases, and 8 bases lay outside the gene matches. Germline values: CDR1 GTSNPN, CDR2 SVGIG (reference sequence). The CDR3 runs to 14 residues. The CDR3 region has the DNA TGTGCCTTAGGTGGGACAGGGGGCTGGGAGACCCAGTACTTC. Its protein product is CALGGTGGWETQYF.

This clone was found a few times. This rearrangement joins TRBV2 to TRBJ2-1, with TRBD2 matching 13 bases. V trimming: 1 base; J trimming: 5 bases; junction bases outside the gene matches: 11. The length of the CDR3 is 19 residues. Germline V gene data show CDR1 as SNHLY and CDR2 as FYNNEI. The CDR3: CASSEDYSWTSGSHNEQFF. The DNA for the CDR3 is TGTGCCAGCAGTGAAGACTATTCATGGACTAGCGGGAGCCACAATGAGCAGTTCTTC.

CDR3 residues: CASSVDVAETQYF. CDR3 nucleotides: TGTGCCAGCAGCGTAGATGTCGCGGAGACCCAGTACTTC. The chain carries TRBV9 and TRBJ2-5; D uncertain. The CDR3 covers 13 residues. Germline V gives CDR1 SGDLS, CDR2 YYNGEE. Trimming cost V 0 bases and J 5 bases, with 8 bases left between them.

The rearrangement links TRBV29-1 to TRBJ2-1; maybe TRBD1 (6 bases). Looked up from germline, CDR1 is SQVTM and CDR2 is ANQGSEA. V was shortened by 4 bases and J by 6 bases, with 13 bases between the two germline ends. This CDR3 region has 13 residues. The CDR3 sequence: CSVGDNVGNEQFF. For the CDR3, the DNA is TGCAGCGTTGGGGACAATGTCGGCAATGAGCAGTTCTTC.

CDR3 DNA sequence: TGTGCCAGTAGTATGAGGACAGGGCCCTACAATGAGCAGTTCTTC. It is translated as CASSMRTGPYNEQFF. The chain couples TRBV19 to TRBJ2-1; the match to TRBD1 covers 8 bases. This CDR3 has 15 amino acids. From germline, CDR1 is LNHDA and CDR2 SQIVND (reference sequence). After removal of 3 bases from V and 2 bases from J, the junction contained 3 bases not matched to a gene.

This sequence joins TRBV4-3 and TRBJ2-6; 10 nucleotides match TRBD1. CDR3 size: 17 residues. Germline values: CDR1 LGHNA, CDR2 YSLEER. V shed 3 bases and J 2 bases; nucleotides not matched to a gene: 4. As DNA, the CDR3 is TGCGCCAGCAGCCAGGGGACAGGGGAGGCTGGGGCCAACGTCCTGACTTTC. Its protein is CASSQGTGEAGANVLTF.

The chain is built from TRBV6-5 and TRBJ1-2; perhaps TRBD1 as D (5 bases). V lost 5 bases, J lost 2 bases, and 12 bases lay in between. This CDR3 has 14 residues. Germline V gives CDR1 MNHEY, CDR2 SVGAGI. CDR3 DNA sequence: TGTGCCAGCAGTCAGGGATCACGGAACTATGGCTACACCTTC. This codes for CASSQGSRNYGYTF.

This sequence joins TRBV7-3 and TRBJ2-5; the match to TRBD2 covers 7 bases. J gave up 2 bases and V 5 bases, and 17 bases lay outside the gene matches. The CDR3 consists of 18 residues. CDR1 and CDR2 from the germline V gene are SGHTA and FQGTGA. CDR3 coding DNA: TGTGCCAGCAGCCCACTAGAGGGCTTAGCGGGTAGACAAGAGACCCAGTACTTC. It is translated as CASSPLEGLAGRQETQYF. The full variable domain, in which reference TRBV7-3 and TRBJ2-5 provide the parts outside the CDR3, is GAGVSQTPSNKVTEKGKYVELRCDPISGHTALYWYRQSLGQGPEFLIYFQGTGAADDSGLPNDRFFAVRPEGSVSTLKIQRTERGDSAVYLCASSPLEGLAGRQETQYFGPGTRLLVL.

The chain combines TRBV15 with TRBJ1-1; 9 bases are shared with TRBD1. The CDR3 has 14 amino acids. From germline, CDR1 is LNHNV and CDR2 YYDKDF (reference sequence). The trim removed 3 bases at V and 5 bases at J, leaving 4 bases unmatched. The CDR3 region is CATSSPGQGTEAFF. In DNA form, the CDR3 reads TGTGCCACCAGCAGTCCCGGACAGGGGACTGAAGCTTTCTTT.

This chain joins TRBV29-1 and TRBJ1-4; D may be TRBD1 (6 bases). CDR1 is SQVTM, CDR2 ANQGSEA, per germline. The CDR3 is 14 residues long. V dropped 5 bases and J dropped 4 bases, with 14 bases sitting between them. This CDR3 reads CSVSVRQVNEKLFF. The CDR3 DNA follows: TGCAGCGTTAGTGTGCGACAGGTTAATGAAAAACTGTTTTTT.

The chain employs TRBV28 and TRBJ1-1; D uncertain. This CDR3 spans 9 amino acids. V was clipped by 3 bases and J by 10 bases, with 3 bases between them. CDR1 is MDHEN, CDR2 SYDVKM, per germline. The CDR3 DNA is TGTGCCAGCAGTTTGAGAGCTTTCTTT. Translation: CASSLRAFF.

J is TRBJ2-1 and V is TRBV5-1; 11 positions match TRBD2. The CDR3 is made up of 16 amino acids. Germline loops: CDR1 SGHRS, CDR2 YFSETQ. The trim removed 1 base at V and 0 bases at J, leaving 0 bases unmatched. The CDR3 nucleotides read TGCGCCAGCAGCTTGACTAGCGGGAGCTCCTACAATGAGCAGTTCTTC. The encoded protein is CASSLTSGSSYNEQFF. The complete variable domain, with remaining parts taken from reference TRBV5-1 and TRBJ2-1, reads KAGVTQTPRYLIKTRGQQVTLSCSPISGHRSVSWYQQTPGQGLQFLFEYFSETQRNKGNFPGRFSGRQFSNSRSEMNVSTLELGDSALYLCASSLTSGSSYNEQFFGPGTRLTVL.

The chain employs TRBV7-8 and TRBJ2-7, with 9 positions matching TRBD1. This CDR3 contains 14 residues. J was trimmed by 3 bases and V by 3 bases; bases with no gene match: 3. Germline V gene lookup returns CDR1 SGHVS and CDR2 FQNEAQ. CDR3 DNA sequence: TGTGCCAGCAGCTTCGGGACAGGGCTCTACGAGCAGTACTTC. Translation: CASSFGTGLYEQYF.

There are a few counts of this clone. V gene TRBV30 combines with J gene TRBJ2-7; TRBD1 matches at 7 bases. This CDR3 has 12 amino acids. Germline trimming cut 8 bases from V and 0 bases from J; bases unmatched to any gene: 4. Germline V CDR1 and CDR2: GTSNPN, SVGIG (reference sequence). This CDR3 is CALGTDSYEQYF. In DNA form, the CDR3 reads TGTGCCCTTGGGACAGACTCCTACGAGCAGTACTTC.

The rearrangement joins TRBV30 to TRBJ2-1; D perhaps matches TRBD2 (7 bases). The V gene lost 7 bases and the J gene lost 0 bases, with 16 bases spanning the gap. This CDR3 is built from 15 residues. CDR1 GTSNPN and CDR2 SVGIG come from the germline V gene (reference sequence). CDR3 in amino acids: CAFLEGGASYNEQFF. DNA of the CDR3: TGTGCCTTCCTAGAGGGGGGGGCCTCCTACAATGAGCAGTTCTTC.

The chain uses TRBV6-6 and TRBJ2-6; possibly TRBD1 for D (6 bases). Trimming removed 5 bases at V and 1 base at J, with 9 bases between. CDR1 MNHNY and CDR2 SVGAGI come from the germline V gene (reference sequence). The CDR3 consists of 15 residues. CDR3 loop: CASSHRASGANVLTF. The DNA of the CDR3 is TGTGCCAGCAGTCACAGGGCTTCTGGGGCCAACGTCCTGACTTTC.

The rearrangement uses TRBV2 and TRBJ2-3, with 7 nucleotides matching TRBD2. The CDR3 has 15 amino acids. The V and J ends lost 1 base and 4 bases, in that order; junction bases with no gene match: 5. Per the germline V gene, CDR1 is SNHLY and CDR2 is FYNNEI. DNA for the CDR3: TGTGCCAGCAGTGAAGTGGGGCGGGAGCCAGATACGCAGTATTTT. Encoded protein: CASSEVGREPDTQYF.

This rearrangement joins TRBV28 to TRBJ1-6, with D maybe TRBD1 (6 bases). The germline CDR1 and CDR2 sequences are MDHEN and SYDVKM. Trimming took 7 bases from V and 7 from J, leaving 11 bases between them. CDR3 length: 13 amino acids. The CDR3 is CASTGQPNSPLHF. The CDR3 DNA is TGTGCCAGCACGGGACAACCAAATTCACCCCTCCACTTT. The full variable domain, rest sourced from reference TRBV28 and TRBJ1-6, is DVKVTQSSRYLVKRTGEKVFLECVQDMDHENMFWYRQDPGLGLRLIYFSYDVKMKEKGDIPEGYSVSREKKERFSLILESASTNQTSMYLCASTGQPNSPLHFGNGTRLTVT.

The CDR3 nucleotides read TGTGCCAGCAGCTTGGTCGAGGGGGGGGAGTTCTTC. It specifies CASSLVEGGEFF. The chain links TRBV5-4 to TRBJ2-1; TRBD2 might be the D (7 bases). CDR1 is SGHNT, CDR2 YYREEE, per germline (reference sequence). The CDR3 loop spans 12 amino acids. Trimming pared 0 bases from V and 14 bases from J, leaving 12 bases between.

In DNA, the CDR3 is TGTGCCTGGCGTCCAGGGCGGGGTGGAAACACCATATATTTT. It codes for CAWRPGRGGNTIYF. The rearrangement uses TRBV30 and TRBJ1-3; TRBD1 is a possible D gene (5 bases). V shed 5 bases and J shed 3 bases, with 14 bases lying between them. The CDR3 covers 14 residues. Germline loops: CDR1 GTSNPN, CDR2 SVGIG (reference sequence). The whole variable domain, filled in from reference TRBV30 and TRBJ1-3, reads SQTIHQWPATLVQPVGSPLSLECTVEGTSNPNLYWYRQAAGRGLQLLFYSVGIGQISSEVPQNLSASRPQDRQFILSSKKLLLSDSGFYLCAWRPGRGGNTIYFGEGSWLTVV.

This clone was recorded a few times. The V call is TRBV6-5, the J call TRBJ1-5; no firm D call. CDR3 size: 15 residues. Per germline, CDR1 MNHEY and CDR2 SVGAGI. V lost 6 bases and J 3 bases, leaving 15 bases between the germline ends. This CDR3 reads CASRPAGIYNQPQHF. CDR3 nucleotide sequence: TGTGCCAGCAGGCCGGCGGGGATATACAATCAGCCCCAGCATTTT.

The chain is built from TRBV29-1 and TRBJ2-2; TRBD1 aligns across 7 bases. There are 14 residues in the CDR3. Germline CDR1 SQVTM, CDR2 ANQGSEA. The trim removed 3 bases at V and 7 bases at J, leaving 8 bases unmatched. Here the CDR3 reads CSVDFTGVGGELFF. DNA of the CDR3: TGCAGCGTTGATTTCACAGGGGTAGGCGGGGAGCTGTTTTTT.

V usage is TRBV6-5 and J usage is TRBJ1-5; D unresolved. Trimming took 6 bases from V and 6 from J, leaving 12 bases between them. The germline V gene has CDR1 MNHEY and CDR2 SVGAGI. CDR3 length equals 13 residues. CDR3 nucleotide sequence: TGTGCCAGCAGCGCCCCAGGAAGTCAGCCCCAGCATTTT. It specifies CASSAPGSQPQHF.

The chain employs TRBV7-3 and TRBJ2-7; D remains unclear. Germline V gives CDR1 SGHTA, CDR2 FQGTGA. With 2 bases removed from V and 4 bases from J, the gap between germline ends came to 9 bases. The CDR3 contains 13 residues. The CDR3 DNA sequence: TGTGCCAGCAGCTTATCAGTATCTTACGAGCAGTACTTC. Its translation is CASSLSVSYEQYF.

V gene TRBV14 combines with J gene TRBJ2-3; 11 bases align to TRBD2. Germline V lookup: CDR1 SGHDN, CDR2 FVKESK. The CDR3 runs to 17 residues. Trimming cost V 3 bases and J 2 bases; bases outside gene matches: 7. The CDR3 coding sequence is TGTGCCAGCAGCCAGGAATTAGCGGGAGGGATCACAGATACGCAGTATTTT. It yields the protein CASSQELAGGITDTQYF.

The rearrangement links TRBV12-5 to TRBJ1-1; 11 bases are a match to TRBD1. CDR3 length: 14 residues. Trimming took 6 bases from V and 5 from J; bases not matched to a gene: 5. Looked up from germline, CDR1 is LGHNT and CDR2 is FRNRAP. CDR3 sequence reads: CASGEDRGRTEAFF. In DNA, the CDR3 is TGTGCTAGTGGAGAGGACAGGGGGCGTACTGAAGCTTTCTTT.

The CDR3 DNA is TGCAGCGGACGGACAGTCTCCTACGAGCAGTACTTC. This encodes CSGRTVSYEQYF. The chain links TRBV29-1 to TRBJ2-7; D perhaps matches TRBD1 (6 bases). Trimming pared 7 bases from V and 0 bases from J, leaving 10 bases between. The CDR3 consists of 12 residues. Germline assignment: CDR1 SQVTM and CDR2 ANQGSEA.